In its sample, the clone carrying this T cell receptor (beta chain) was seen a few times. Its target is not known. The data derive from a study of beta chain features in type 1 diabetes. CDR3 length: 15 amino acids. Germline CDR1 reads MDHEN; CDR2 reads SYDVKM. V shed 1 base, J shed 5 bases, and the junction held 6 bases outside the gene matches. Study-wide results and limits: Shorter TCRB CDR3s, moderately but significantly so, marked every one of the four CD4+ subsets in Type 1 diabetes patients.

As every portion of the isolated RNA was reverse transcribed, the sequencing read expressed TCRB transcripts. TCRdb keeps only in-frame clones here, not all; method: immunoSEQ multiplex PCR. Seen here are some 330,000 clones, roughly 12% observed once, and the top ten hold around 0.0099%. The sample comprised naive CD4+ T cells from blood. This clonotype was sampled from a young woman with type 1 diabetes. This chain uses TRBV28 with TRBJ2-7; 9 bases are a match to TRBD1. CDR3 nucleotide sequence: TGTGCCAGCAGTTTATCCCCGGGACAGGGACACGAGCAGTACTTC. This sequence encodes CASSLSPGQGHEQYF.